This TCR beta chain was found in a study of blood T cell repertoires in COVID-19. TCRdb keeps only in-frame clones here, not all; method: immunoSEQ multiplex PCR. The data contain fewer than 250,000 clones, 84% of them singletons. The clonotype originates from a woman aged 25 to 39 who had been exposed to COVID-19. The sample comprised PBMCs or T cells enriched from blood (not recorded which).

CDR3 bases: TGCGCCAGCAGCTCCTCTCGGGCGGGGCACTACGAGCAGTACTTC. Translating it yields CASSSSRAGHYEQYF. The chain links TRBV5-1 to TRBJ2-7, with D possibly TRBD2 on 6 matching bases. V lost 3 bases, J lost 3 bases, and 16 bases lay in between. The CDR3 totals 15 residues. CDR1 and CDR2 from the germline V gene are SGHRS and YFSETQ.